Below are 21 T cell receptor beta chains sequenced from a single sample in a study of blood T cell repertoires in COVID-19. Sequencing used immunoSEQ multiplex PCR; TCRdb keeps in-frame clones, though not all of them. The data show a few hundred thousand clones, roughly 87% seen once. Sequencing was done on a sample of PBMCs or T cells enriched from blood (not recorded which). These receptors originate from a woman aged 25-40 years who had recovered from COVID-19.

This clone was recorded only once. The chain has TRBV27 and TRBJ1-6, with D possibly TRBD1 on 5 matching bases. The germline gives CDR1 MNHEY, CDR2 SMNVEV (reference sequence). This CDR3 is built from 14 residues. Trimming shortened V by 2 bases and J by 7 bases, and 9 bases separated the two germline ends. CDR3 residues: CASSLVPGNSPLHF. CDR3 nucleotides: TGTGCCAGCAGTTTAGTTCCAGGGAATTCACCCCTCCACTTT.

Only a few counts were recorded for this clone. The chain employs TRBV27 and TRBJ1-5, with a weak D call TRBD1 (5 bases). From germline, CDR1 is MNHEY and CDR2 SMNVEV (reference sequence). The V end lost 5 bases, the J end lost 0 bases, and 11 bases lay between the germline ends. The CDR3 totals 15 residues. The CDR3 here is CASSVTAYSNQPQHF. CDR3 DNA sequence: TGTGCCAGCAGTGTGACAGCTTATAGCAATCAGCCCCAGCATTTT.

The chain is built from TRBV3-1 (or the pseudogene TRBV3-2) and TRBJ2-2, with no clear D. The CDR3 covers 12 residues. The V end lost 9 bases, the J end lost 7 bases, and 12 bases lay between the germline ends. Germline lookup yields CDR1 LGHDT and CDR2 YNNKEL (reference sequence). The CDR3 region is CASHSMLGELFF. As DNA, the CDR3 is TGTGCCAGTCATAGTATGCTCGGGGAGCTGTTTTTT.

The chain joins TRBV6-1 to TRBJ2-7; no clear D gene. This CDR3 contains 12 residues. V lost 0 bases and J lost 6, with 6 bases in between. CDR1 is MNHNS, CDR2 SASEGT, per germline. CDR3 coding DNA: TGTGCCAGCAGTGAAGCGGTCGGCGAGCAGTACTTC. Translated: CASSEAVGEQYF.

The V gene is TRBV11-2, the J gene TRBJ2-7, with 9 positions matching TRBD1. V trimming: 5 bases; J trimming: 3 bases; junction bases outside the gene matches: 11. This CDR3 is built from 16 residues. Germline CDR1 is SGHAT and CDR2 is FQNNGV. This CDR3 is CASSPDRGTLFYEQYF. CDR3 bases: TGTGCCAGCAGCCCGGACAGGGGCACACTGTTCTACGAGCAGTACTTC.

The rearrangement uses TRBV9 and TRBJ2-7, with TRBD1 matching 9 bases. V trimming: 2 bases; J trimming: 5 bases; junction bases outside the gene matches: 8. Germline lookup yields CDR1 SGDLS and CDR2 YYNGEE. CDR3 length equals 15 residues. The CDR3 DNA is TGTGCCAGCAGCGTCTCCGGGACAGGGTCCAACGAGCAGTACTTC. This codes for CASSVSGTGSNEQYF.

The CDR3 reads CASGGTENTEAFF. CDR3 nucleotide sequence: TGTGCCAGCGGGGGGACAGAGAACACTGAAGCTTTCTTT. V gene TRBV4-2 combines with J gene TRBJ1-1; 7 nucleotides match TRBD1. This CDR3 spans 13 amino acids. The trim removed 8 bases at V and 1 base at J, leaving 4 bases unmatched. Germline-derived CDR1 and CDR2 are LGHNA and YNFKEQ.

The chain joins TRBV18 to TRBJ1-4; 10 bases fit TRBD1. V shed 6 bases and J 7 bases; nucleotides not matched to a gene: 2. The CDR3 has 13 residues. From germline, CDR1 is KGHSH and CDR2 LQKENI. In DNA, the CDR3 is TGTGCCAGCTCGGGACAGGGGAGTGAAAAACTGTTTTTT. Translating gives CASSGQGSEKLFF.

The chain recombines TRBV7-9 with TRBJ1-2, with TRBD1 matching 11 bases. Germline lookup yields CDR1 SEHNR and CDR2 FQNEAQ (reference sequence). The ends lost 5 bases at V and 6 bases at J; junction bases unmatched: 8. The CDR3 loop spans 15 amino acids. The CDR3 nucleotides are TGTGCCAGCAGCCCCTGGGACAGGGGGATTCATGGCTACACCTTC. Translation: CASSPWDRGIHGYTF.

The J gene is TRBJ2-2, the V gene TRBV7-6; 11 bases map to TRBD2. Germline V gene data show CDR1 as SGHVS and CDR2 as FNYEAQ. This CDR3 is built from 16 residues. The V and J ends lost 5 bases and 6 bases, in that order; junction bases with no gene match: 8. This CDR3 is CASSPPSGRSAGELFF. CDR3 bases: TGTGCCAGCAGCCCACCTAGCGGGAGGTCGGCCGGGGAGCTGTTTTTT.

V and J are TRBV25-1 and TRBJ1-2; D gene uncertain. V gave up 7 bases and J gave up 0 bases, with 6 bases separating them. Germline loops: CDR1 MGHDK, CDR2 SYGVNS. The CDR3 spans 12 residues. The CDR3 protein is CASMEANYGYTF. CDR3 in DNA: TGTGCCAGCATGGAGGCTAACTATGGCTACACCTTC.

The chain couples TRBV28 to TRBJ1-5; D call uncertain. CDR1 is MDHEN and CDR2 is SYDVKM in the germline V gene. The CDR3 consists of 14 residues. Trimming took 2 bases from V and 3 from J, leaving 8 bases between them. Here the CDR3 reads CASSLGQFNQPQHF. For the CDR3, the DNA is TGTGCCAGCAGTTTAGGTCAGTTCAATCAGCCCCAGCATTTT.

V and J are TRBV2 and TRBJ1-1; 8 bases agree with TRBD1. This CDR3 has 16 residues. Per the germline V gene, CDR1 is SNHLY and CDR2 is FYNNEI. Trimming took 4 bases from V and 3 from J; bases not matched to a gene: 10. This CDR3 reads CASSAQGAGVDTEAFF. The CDR3 DNA reads TGTGCCAGCAGTGCTCAGGGGGCGGGTGTGGACACTGAAGCTTTCTTT.

This chain connects TRBV5-1 to TRBJ1-6; D is perhaps TRBD1 (5 bases). Germline V CDR1 and CDR2: SGHRS, YFSETQ. CDR3 length: 16 residues. Trimming cost V 0 bases and J 10 bases, with 17 bases left between them. This CDR3 reads CASSLAIIQGRSPLHF. CDR3 DNA sequence: TGCGCCAGCAGCTTGGCCATTATCCAGGGTAGATCACCCCTCCACTTT.

This clone has more than one count but fewer than ten. The chain uses TRBV7-3 and TRBJ1-3; the D is unclear. Germline CDR1 is SGHTA and CDR2 is FQGTGA. The CDR3 extends over 15 amino acids. V lost 2 bases and J lost 0, with 8 bases in between. The CDR3 coding sequence is TGTGCCAGCAGCTTATCGCCGAGCTCTGGAAACACCATATATTTT. Translating gives CASSLSPSSGNTIYF.

This clone has just one count. This chain joins TRBV7-9 and TRBJ1-2; D ambiguous. V was trimmed by 4 bases and J by 9 bases, leaving 18 bases between them. Germline CDR1 reads SEHNR; CDR2 reads FQNEAQ (reference sequence). The CDR3 sequence is 14 residues long. The CDR3 coding sequence is TGTGCCAGCAGCTCTGCAAGGACTAGGGTCCGCTACACCTTC. As protein: CASSSARTRVRYTF.

The chain employs TRBV30 and TRBJ2-1; 13 nucleotides match TRBD2. CDR1 and CDR2 from the germline V gene are GTSNPN and SVGIG (reference sequence). The V and J ends lost 3 bases and 7 bases, in that order; junction bases with no gene match: 3. The CDR3 sequence is 14 residues long. CDR3 sequence: CAWRGLAGLNEQFF. Here the CDR3 DNA reads TGTGCCTGGAGGGGACTAGCGGGGTTAAATGAGCAGTTCTTC.

This chain uses TRBV5-4 with TRBJ2-3; 7 nucleotides match TRBD1. V was clipped by 4 bases and J by 1 base; unmatched bases: 9. The CDR3 totals 16 residues. Germline CDR1 and CDR2: SGHNT and YYREEE (reference sequence). The CDR3 DNA reads TGTGCCAGCAGCAATCAGGGGCAGGGGGGCACAGATACGCAGTATTTT. Translation: CASSNQGQGGTDTQYF.

This chain joins TRBV5-1 and TRBJ2-2, with 7 bases matching TRBD2. Per the germline V gene, CDR1 is SGHRS and CDR2 is YFSETQ. J gave up 3 bases and V 6 bases, and 8 bases lay outside the gene matches. CDR3 length: 15 residues. The CDR3 protein is CASTPGRDDTGELFF. CDR3 in DNA: TGCGCCAGCACCCCAGGGAGGGACGACACCGGGGAGCTGTTTTTT.

The CDR3 sequence is CASPLPSRPPETQYF. As DNA, the CDR3 is TGTGCCAGCCCCCTCCCCTCGCGTCCGCCGGAGACCCAGTACTTC. The chain recombines TRBV27 with TRBJ2-5, with D unresolved. V lost 8 bases and J 5 bases, leaving 21 bases between the germline ends. The CDR3 totals 15 residues. In germline, CDR1 is MNHEY, CDR2 SMNVEV (reference sequence).

This chain joins TRBV12-3 or TRBV12-4 and TRBJ1-5; TRBD1 aligns across 9 bases. This CDR3 has 12 amino acids. The junction had 4 bases not matched to a gene; V was cut back by 1 base and J by 15 bases. In DNA, the CDR3 is TGTGCCAGCAGTTTAGGGGACAGGGTATGGCATTTT. Translated: CASSLGDRVWHF.